The next 28 T cell receptor beta chains were all read from a single sample in a study of blood T cell repertoires in COVID-19. Method: immunoSEQ multiplex PCR; TCRdb's copy keeps in-frame clones and lacks some. In the table there are approximately 150,000 clones, roughly 84% of which are singletons. Sequenced material: PBMCs or T cells enriched from blood (not recorded which). These receptors all stem from a woman aged 50 to 60 who had recovered from COVID-19.

The V and J genes are TRBV2 and TRBJ1-1, with TRBD1 matching 7 bases. The CDR3 contains 15 residues. Trimming took 0 bases from V and 3 from J; bases not matched to a gene: 4. In germline, CDR1 is SNHLY, CDR2 FYNNEI. Here the CDR3 reads CASSEARGGYTEAFF. DNA of the CDR3: TGTGCCAGCAGTGAAGCGCGAGGGGGCTACACTGAAGCTTTCTTT.

The chain joins TRBV3-1 (or the pseudogene TRBV3-2) to TRBJ2-7; 7 positions match TRBD1. V lost 1 base to trimming and J lost 2 bases; unmatched junction nucleotides: 2. This CDR3 has 14 residues. Germline CDR1 is LGHDT and CDR2 is YNNKEL (reference sequence). The CDR3 DNA reads as TGTGCCAGCAGCCAAGGGGGACAGACCTACGAGCAGTACTTC. Translated: CASSQGGQTYEQYF.

V is TRBV28 and J is TRBJ1-2, with 7 bases fitting TRBD1. Germline V gene sequence: CDR1 MDHEN, CDR2 SYDVKM. This CDR3 has 13 amino acids. With 6 bases clipped from V and 4 bases from J, the junction kept 5 bases outside the gene matches. The CDR3 DNA reads as TGTGCCAGCAGGTACAGGGGTGGCTATGGCTACACCTTC. It yields the protein CASRYRGGYGYTF.

V usage is TRBV6-6 and J usage is TRBJ2-1; 7 nucleotides match TRBD2. This CDR3 has 16 amino acids. CDR1 MNHNY and CDR2 SVGAGI come from the germline V gene (reference sequence). With V trimmed by 4 bases and J by 2 bases, 8 bases remained unmatched. CDR3 residues: CASSSNLAVTYNEQFF. Here the CDR3 DNA reads TGTGCCAGCAGTTCTAACCTAGCGGTTACCTACAATGAGCAGTTCTTC.

This clone was observed once. The V gene is TRBV4-2, the J gene TRBJ2-1, with 8 bases lining up with TRBD2. Losses at the gene ends were 5 bases for V and 1 base for J; bases not matched to a gene: 7. The CDR3 consists of 16 residues. Germline-derived CDR1 and CDR2 are LGHNA and YNFKEQ. The CDR3 DNA reads as TGTGCCAGCAGCACGATCACGGGGGGGTCCTACAATGAGCAGTTCTTC. Amino acid sequence: CASSTITGGSYNEQFF.

The V call is TRBV19, the J call TRBJ2-1; perhaps TRBD1 as D (5 bases). Trimming took 2 bases from V and 8 from J, leaving 7 bases between them. CDR1 and CDR2 (germline): LNHDA, SQIVND (reference sequence). The CDR3 runs to 12 residues. The DNA for the CDR3 is TGTGCCAGTAGTATAAGGGGTTATGAGCAGTTCTTC. It is translated as CASSIRGYEQFF.

V and J are TRBV10-3 and TRBJ2-7, with 7 bases that match TRBD1. V was clipped by 2 bases and J by 6 bases; unmatched bases: 4. This CDR3 has 13 residues. CDR1 and CDR2 (germline): ENHRY, SYGVKD. This CDR3 is CAISEETGSEQYF. DNA for the CDR3: TGTGCCATCAGTGAGGAGACAGGGTCCGAGCAGTACTTC.

The V gene is TRBV5-6, the J gene TRBJ2-1; D unresolved. Germline-derived CDR1 and CDR2 are SGHDT and YYEEEE. This CDR3 comprises 12 residues. Trimming took 5 bases from V and 6 from J, leaving 9 bases between them. This CDR3 is CASSLIGNEQFF. The CDR3 coding sequence is TGTGCCAGCAGTTTGATCGGCAATGAGCAGTTCTTC.

The count of this clone is one. The chain links TRBV10-3 to TRBJ2-7; 9 bases match TRBD1. Germline V CDR1 and CDR2: ENHRY, SYGVKD. This CDR3 contains 14 residues. V lost 4 bases to trimming and J lost 3 bases; unmatched junction nucleotides: 4. CDR3 coding DNA: TGTGCCATCAGTGGTGGGACAGGGATCTACGAGCAGTACTTC. Amino acid sequence: CAISGGTGIYEQYF.

This clone was observed a few times. V usage is TRBV12-3 or TRBV12-4 and J usage is TRBJ1-2; tentatively, D is TRBD1 (6 bases). This CDR3 has 13 residues. Trimming left V 5 bases short and J 2 bases short, with 9 bases between. CDR3 in DNA: TGTGCCAGCAGTCAACAGGGAAACTATGGCTACACCTTC. Residues: CASSQQGNYGYTF.

This chain uses TRBV19 with TRBJ1-2; D is possibly TRBD1 (6 bases). The V end lost 5 bases, the J end lost 8 bases, and 18 bases lay between the germline ends. In germline, CDR1 is LNHDA, CDR2 SQIVND (reference sequence). The CDR3 has 14 amino acids. This CDR3 is CASSLHEGVGGYTF. DNA for the CDR3: TGTGCCAGTAGTCTCCACGAGGGGGTAGGCGGCTACACCTTC.

The chain carries TRBV2 and TRBJ1-1; 8 nucleotides match TRBD1. The V gene end was trimmed by 8 bases and the J gene end by 10 bases; junction bases not matched to a gene: 9. Germline CDR1 is SNHLY and CDR2 is FYNNEI. The CDR3 loop spans 12 amino acids. CDR3: CASRARTGRAFF. The CDR3 region has the DNA TGTGCCAGCCGGGCGAGGACAGGGCGAGCTTTCTTT.

This sequence joins TRBV28 and TRBJ1-1, with 8 bases lining up with TRBD1. The junction had 14 bases not matched to a gene; V was cut back by 6 bases and J by 11 bases. CDR1 is MDHEN, CDR2 SYDVKM, per germline. CDR3 length: 14 residues. CDR3: CASRFHDRGLGAFF. DNA for the CDR3: TGTGCCAGCAGATTCCACGACAGGGGCCTCGGGGCTTTCTTT.

V is TRBV10-3 and J is TRBJ2-7; 8 bases fit TRBD2. Trimming cost V 3 bases and J 7 bases; bases outside gene matches: 11. The CDR3 length is 15 residues. Germline V lookup: CDR1 ENHRY, CDR2 SYGVKD. The CDR3 DNA follows: TGTGCCATCAGTGACGGGCCAGGCTTAGCGGGGGAGCAGTACTTC. Translating gives CAISDGPGLAGEQYF.

The CDR3 loop reads CASSTTEAGGYTF. The CDR3 DNA reads as TGTGCCAGCAGTACAACGGAGGCCGGTGGCTACACCTTC. The rearrangement joins TRBV9 to TRBJ1-2; D not resolved. The CDR3 consists of 13 residues. V was shortened by 5 bases and J by 7 bases, with 15 bases between the two germline ends. Germline lookup yields CDR1 SGDLS and CDR2 YYNGEE.

CDR3 protein: CASSSGGLALTGELFF. As DNA, the CDR3 is TGTGCCAGCAGTTCGGGGGGACTAGCGCTAACCGGGGAGCTGTTTTTT. J is TRBJ2-2 and V is TRBV11-3, with TRBD2 matching 10 bases. V lost 6 bases and J lost 5; bases outside the gene matches: 9. The CDR3 extends over 16 amino acids. Germline CDR1 is SGHNT and CDR2 is YENEEA.

This clone was recorded only once. The V and J genes are TRBV2 and TRBJ2-7, with 7 nucleotides matching TRBD2. Germline-derived CDR1 and CDR2 are SNHLY and FYNNEI. The trim removed 7 bases at V and 6 bases at J, leaving 3 bases unmatched. The length of the CDR3 is 11 residues. The CDR3 protein is CASTAGAEQYF. CDR3 nucleotides: TGTGCCAGCACGGCGGGAGCCGAGCAGTACTTC.

In its sample, this clone was seen a few times. This chain connects TRBV4-3 to TRBJ2-1; D is unresolved. Germline V lookup: CDR1 LGHNA, CDR2 YSLEER. CDR3 size: 16 residues. V shed 1 base and J shed 4 bases, with 14 bases lying between them. The CDR3 DNA is TGCGCCAGCAGCCAAGTAATCCGGGTGGGTTACAATGAGCAGTTCTTC. The encoded protein is CASSQVIRVGYNEQFF.

This clone was seen only a few times. The V call is TRBV7-2, the J call TRBJ2-2; 7 nucleotides line up with TRBD1. V gave up 0 bases and J gave up 2 bases; unmatched junction bases: 6. Germline CDR1 is SGHTA and CDR2 is FQGNSA. The CDR3 is made up of 17 amino acids. In nucleotides, the CDR3 is TGTGCCAGCAGCTTAGCGCCCGGGACAGTTAACACCGGGGAGCTGTTTTTT. As protein: CASSLAPGTVNTGELFF. Based on the CDR3 plus reference TRBV7-2 and TRBJ2-2, the full variable domain is GAGVSQSPSNKVTEKGKDVELRCDPISGHTALYWYRQSLGQGLEFLIYFQGNSAPDKSGLPSDRFSAERTGGSVSTLTIQRTQQEDSAVYLCASSLAPGTVNTGELFFGEGSRLTVL.

V usage is TRBV6-5 and J usage is TRBJ1-4; 8 positions match TRBD1. The germline CDR1 and CDR2 sequences are MNHEY and SVGAGI. The CDR3 is 14 residues long. The trim removed 6 bases at V and 7 bases at J, leaving 7 bases unmatched. In DNA, the CDR3 is TGTGCCAGCAGCGACAGGGGACGGGGTGAAAAACTGTTTTTT. The encoded protein is CASSDRGRGEKLFF.

The chain has TRBV19 and TRBJ1-4; the D is unclear. Looked up from germline, CDR1 is LNHDA and CDR2 is SQIVND (reference sequence). This CDR3 is 12 amino acids long. With 4 bases removed from V and 8 bases from J, the gap between germline ends came to 8 bases. This CDR3 reads CASSTYSEKLFF. Written as DNA, the CDR3 is TGTGCCAGTAGTACGTACAGCGAAAAACTGTTTTTT.

A few counts support this clone. The genes are TRBV2 and TRBJ1-4, with a weak D call TRBD1 (5 bases). The CDR3 runs to 14 residues. The germline gives CDR1 SNHLY, CDR2 FYNNEI. Trimming took off 7 bases at V and 2 bases at J, with 11 bases between the two ends. The DNA of the CDR3 is TGTGCCAGCACCCCGGGGGGGACTAATGAAAAACTGTTTTTT. Protein product: CASTPGGTNEKLFF.

The rearrangement uses TRBV7-9 and TRBJ1-1; 9 bases match TRBD1. Germline V lookup: CDR1 SEHNR, CDR2 FQNEAQ (reference sequence). This CDR3 comprises 17 residues. The trim removed 1 base at V and 4 bases at J, leaving 10 bases unmatched. The CDR3 sequence is CASSLGPETGGSTEAFF. The DNA of the CDR3 is TGTGCCAGCAGCTTAGGTCCAGAGACAGGGGGTAGCACTGAAGCTTTCTTT.

Only one count was recorded for this clone. This chain uses TRBV20-1 with TRBJ2-1; no definite D call. V dropped 5 bases and J dropped 6 bases, with 8 bases sitting between them. Germline V CDR1 and CDR2: DFQATT, SNEGSKA (reference sequence). The CDR3 has 11 residues. CDR3 in amino acids: CSAARLNEQFF. The CDR3 DNA reads TGCAGTGCTGCGAGACTCAATGAGCAGTTCTTC.

The chain recombines TRBV11-2 with TRBJ2-3, with D uncertain. V gave up 4 bases and J gave up 0 bases, with 11 bases separating them. CDR3 length: 15 residues. Germline lookup yields CDR1 SGHAT and CDR2 FQNNGV. The DNA for the CDR3 is TGTGCCAGCAGCTCTCCCAAAACTAGCACAGATACGCAGTATTTT. Its protein product is CASSSPKTSTDTQYF.

The chain employs TRBV5-6 and TRBJ1-1; a weak D match, TRBD1 (5 bases). Per germline, CDR1 SGHDT and CDR2 YYEEEE. CDR3 length: 12 amino acids. The V and J ends lost 5 bases and 5 bases respectively, with 10 bases between them. The CDR3 reads CASSRGGTEAFF. The DNA for the CDR3 is TGTGCCAGCAGTCGGGGGGGTACTGAAGCTTTCTTT.

In nucleotides, the CDR3 is TGCAGCGTTGAAGCACTTCGGGGGAGGAACACTGAAGCTTTCTTT. Translated: CSVEALRGRNTEAFF. J is TRBJ1-1 and V is TRBV29-1; the D gene is possibly TRBD1 (5 bases). The CDR3 has 15 amino acids. Germline V gives CDR1 SQVTM, CDR2 ANQGSEA. Trimming cost V 1 base and J 1 base, with 13 bases left between them.

The V gene is TRBV6-5, the J gene TRBJ1-1; D is perhaps TRBD1 (5 bases). The germline CDR1 and CDR2 sequences are MNHEY and SVGAGI. The CDR3 spans 13 residues. V shed 7 bases and J shed 3 bases, with 12 bases lying between them. This CDR3 is CASTEEGHTEAFF. DNA of the CDR3: TGTGCCAGCACCGAGGAGGGGCACACTGAAGCTTTCTTT.